This T cell receptor (beta chain) was sequenced for a study of blood T cell repertoires in COVID-19. Germline-derived CDR1 and CDR2 are SGHTA and FQGNSA. Trimming took 6 bases from V and 9 from J; bases not matched to a gene: 15. This CDR3 has 15 amino acids. Libraries were prepared by immunoSEQ multiplex PCR; TCRdb keeps only in-frame clonotypes and omits some of them. This sample has approximately 350,000 clones, with about 89% found just once. This rearrangement joins TRBV7-2 to TRBJ1-1, with 8 bases fitting TRBD1. Sequenced input: peripheral blood. The receptor was derived from a woman in her forties or fifties with COVID-19, enrolled during active disease. The CDR3 bases are TGTGCCAGCAGGCAACCGGACAGGGAACTTTCCCAAGCTTTCTTT. Protein product: CASRQPDRELSQAFF.